This TCR beta chain was observed in a study of blood T cells in healthy people across ages. Whole-study findings and limits: When one million T cells were used, diversity estimates were thought to be underestimates.

There are 15 residues in the CDR3. V was pared by 3 bases and J by 3 bases, with 6 bases of the junction left unmatched. The germline V gene has CDR1 KGHSH and CDR2 LQKENI. All donors came from Russia, were Caucasian and healthy, and spanned ages roughly 6 to 100. Each sample yielded at least 6 micrograms of PBMC total RNA. As for this clonotype: As yet, its antigen is unknown.

A second PCR, run for about 7 to 11 cycles, used a sample-barcoded 5' primer plus a J-beta primer mix. MiXCR was run by TCRdb on the 5' RACE reads, yielding one entry per CDR3 protein. Among 700,000 or so distinct CDR3 sequences listed, approximately 22% were seen once. The material sequenced was blood. The TCR sequence derives from a man aged 70-80 years in good health. The chain has TRBV18 and TRBJ2-7; 9 nucleotides line up with TRBD1. CDR3 sequence (DNA): TGTGCCAGCTCACCCCAGGGGGACAGGGACTACGAGCAGTACTTC. Translation: CASSPQGDRDYEQYF.